This T cell receptor beta chain emerged from a study of blood T cells in healthy people across ages. As regards this clonotype: Its antigen remains unidentified.

Alongside a J-beta primer mix, a sample-barcoded 5' primer served in a second PCR lasting about 7 to 11 cycles. TCRdb reprocessed the 5' RACE reads with MiXCR, giving one entry per CDR3 protein. The sample holds about 1.8 million distinct CDR3 sequences; roughly 52% are singletons and the top ten take around 2.1%. Notes on the study in general: Significant beta diversity loss was already apparent by age approximately 38, declining roughly linearly. More naive CD4+ cells and higher diversity were found in long-lived than in aged donors.

J gave up 8 bases and V 2 bases, and 4 bases lay outside the gene matches. CDR1 is MNHEY, CDR2 SMNVEV, per germline (reference sequence). CDR3 size: 14 residues. Each sample provided at least 5 micrograms of extracted total RNA. The receptor's source is a woman aged 40 to 50 in good health. Sequencing used blood. The chain couples TRBV27 to TRBJ2-1; 9 positions match TRBD2. The CDR3 protein is CASSLAGGRYEQFF. In DNA, the CDR3 is TGTGCCAGCAGTTTAGCGGGGGGGCGTTATGAGCAGTTCTTC.